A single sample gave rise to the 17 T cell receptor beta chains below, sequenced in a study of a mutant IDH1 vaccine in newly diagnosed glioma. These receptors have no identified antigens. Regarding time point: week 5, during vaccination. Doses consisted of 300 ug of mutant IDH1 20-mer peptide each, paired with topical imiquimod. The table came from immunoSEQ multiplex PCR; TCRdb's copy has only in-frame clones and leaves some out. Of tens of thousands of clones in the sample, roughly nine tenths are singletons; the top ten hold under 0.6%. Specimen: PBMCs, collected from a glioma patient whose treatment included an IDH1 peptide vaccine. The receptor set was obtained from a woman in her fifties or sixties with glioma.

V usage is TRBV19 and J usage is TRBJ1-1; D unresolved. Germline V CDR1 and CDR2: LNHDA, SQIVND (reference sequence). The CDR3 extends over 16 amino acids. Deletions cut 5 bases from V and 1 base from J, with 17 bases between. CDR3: CASSPHLLRQNTEAFF. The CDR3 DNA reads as TGTGCCAGTAGTCCTCATCTACTTAGACAGAACACTGAAGCTTTCTTT.

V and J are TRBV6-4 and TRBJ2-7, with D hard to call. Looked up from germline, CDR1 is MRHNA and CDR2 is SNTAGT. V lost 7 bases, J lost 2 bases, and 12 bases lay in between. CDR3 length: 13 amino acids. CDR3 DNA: TGTGCCAGCATTGCTCGCGCGACCTACGAGCAGTACTTC. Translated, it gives CASIARATYEQYF.

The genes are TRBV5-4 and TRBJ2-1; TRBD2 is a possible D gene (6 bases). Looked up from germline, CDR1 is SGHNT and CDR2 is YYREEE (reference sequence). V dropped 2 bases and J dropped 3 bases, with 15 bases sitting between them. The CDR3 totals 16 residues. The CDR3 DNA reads TGTGCCAGCAGCTTAGAACCAGGAGCGGGCTACAATGAGCAGTTCTTC. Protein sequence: CASSLEPGAGYNEQFF.

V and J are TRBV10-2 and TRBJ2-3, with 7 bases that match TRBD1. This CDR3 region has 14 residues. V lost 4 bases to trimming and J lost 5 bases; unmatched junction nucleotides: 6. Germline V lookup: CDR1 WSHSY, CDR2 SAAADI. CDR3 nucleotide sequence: TGCGCCAGCAGTGTGAGACAGGGAGTAGATACGCAGTATTTT. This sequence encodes CASSVRQGVDTQYF.

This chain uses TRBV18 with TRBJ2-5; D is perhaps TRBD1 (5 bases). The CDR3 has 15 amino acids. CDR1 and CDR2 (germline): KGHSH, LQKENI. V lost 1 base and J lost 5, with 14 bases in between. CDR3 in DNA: TGTGCCAGCTCACCACTCAGGGCGACATCTGAGACCCAGTACTTC. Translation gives CASSPLRATSETQYF.

CDR3 DNA sequence: TGTGCCAGCAGCTTAGGACTCCGCACAGATACGCAGTATTTT. This translates into CASSLGLRTDTQYF. J is TRBJ2-3 and V is TRBV7-3; possibly TRBD2 for D (5 bases). CDR3 size: 14 residues. Germline CDR1 and CDR2: SGHTA and FQGTGA. V lost 2 bases and J lost 1, with 7 bases in between.

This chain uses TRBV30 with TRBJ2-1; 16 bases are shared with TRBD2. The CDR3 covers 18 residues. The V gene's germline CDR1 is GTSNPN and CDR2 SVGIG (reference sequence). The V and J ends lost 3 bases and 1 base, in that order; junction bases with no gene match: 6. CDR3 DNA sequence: TGTGCCTGGAGCGCCTGGGGACTAGCGGGAGGGTCCTACAATGAGCAGTTCTTC. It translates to CAWSAWGLAGGSYNEQFF.

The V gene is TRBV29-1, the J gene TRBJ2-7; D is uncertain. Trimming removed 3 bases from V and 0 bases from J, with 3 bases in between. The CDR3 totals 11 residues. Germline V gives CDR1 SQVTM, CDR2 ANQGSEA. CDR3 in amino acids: CSVDNSYEQYF. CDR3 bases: TGCAGCGTTGACAACTCCTACGAGCAGTACTTC.

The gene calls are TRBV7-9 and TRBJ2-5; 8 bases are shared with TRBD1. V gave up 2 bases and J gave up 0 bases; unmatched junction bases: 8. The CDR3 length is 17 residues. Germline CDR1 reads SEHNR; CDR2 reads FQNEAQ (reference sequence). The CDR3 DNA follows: TGTGCCAGCAGCTTAAAAGGACAGGGCTCTCACCAAGAGACCCAGTACTTC. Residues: CASSLKGQGSHQETQYF.

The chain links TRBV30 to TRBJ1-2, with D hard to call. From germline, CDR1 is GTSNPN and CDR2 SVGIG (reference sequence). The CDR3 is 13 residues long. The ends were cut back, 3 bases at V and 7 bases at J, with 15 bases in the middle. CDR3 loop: CAWRWVAASGYTF. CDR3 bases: TGTGCCTGGAGATGGGTAGCGGCGAGTGGCTACACCTTC.

Written as DNA, the CDR3 is TGTGCCAGCAGACTAGGGATCCGTGGGACTGAAGCTTTCTTT. It codes for CASRLGIRGTEAFF. This chain links TRBV6-6 with TRBJ1-1; D call uncertain. The CDR3 length is 14 residues. Germline lookup yields CDR1 MNHNY and CDR2 SVGAGI (reference sequence). V gave up 6 bases and J gave up 5 bases, with 16 bases separating them.

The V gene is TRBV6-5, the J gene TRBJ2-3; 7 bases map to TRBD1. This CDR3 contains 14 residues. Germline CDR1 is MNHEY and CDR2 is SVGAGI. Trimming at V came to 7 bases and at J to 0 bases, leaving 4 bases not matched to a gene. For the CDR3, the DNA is TGTGCCAGCACCCGGACAGGAAGCACAGATACGCAGTATTTT. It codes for CASTRTGSTDTQYF.

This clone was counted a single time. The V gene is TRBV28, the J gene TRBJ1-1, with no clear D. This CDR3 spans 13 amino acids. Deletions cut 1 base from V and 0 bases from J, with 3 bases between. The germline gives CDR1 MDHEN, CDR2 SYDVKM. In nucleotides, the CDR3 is TGTGCCAGCAGTTTATTCATGAACACTGAAGCTTTCTTT. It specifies CASSLFMNTEAFF. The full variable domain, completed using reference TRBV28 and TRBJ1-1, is DVKVTQSSRYLVKRTGEKVFLECVQDMDHENMFWYRQDPGLGLRLIYFSYDVKMKEKGDIPEGYSVSREKKERFSLILESASTNQTSMYLCASSLFMNTEAFFGQGTRLTVV.

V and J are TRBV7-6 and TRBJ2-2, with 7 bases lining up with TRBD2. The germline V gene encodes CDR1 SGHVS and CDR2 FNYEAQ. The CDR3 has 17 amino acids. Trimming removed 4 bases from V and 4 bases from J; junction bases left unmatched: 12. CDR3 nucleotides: TGTGCCAGCAGCTGGCGGAGGACTAGTAGTAGCACCGGGGAGCTGTTTTTT. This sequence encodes CASSWRRTSSSTGELFF.

CDR3 DNA: TGTGCCATCAGTGAGTCGAGGTACGAGCAGTACTTC. Its translation: CAISESRYEQYF. The V and J genes are TRBV10-3 and TRBJ2-5; no definite D call. Matching the DNA end better, TRBJ2-7 makes the J call doubtful. The CDR3 consists of 12 residues. The germline V gene encodes CDR1 ENHRY and CDR2 SYGVKD.

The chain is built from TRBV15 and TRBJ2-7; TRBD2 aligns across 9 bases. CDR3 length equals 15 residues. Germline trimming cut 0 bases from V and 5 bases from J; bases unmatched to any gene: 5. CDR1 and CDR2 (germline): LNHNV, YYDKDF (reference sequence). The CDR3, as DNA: TGTGCCACCAGCAGAGACTGGCGGGAGGGCCACGAGCAGTACTTC. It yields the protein CATSRDWREGHEQYF.

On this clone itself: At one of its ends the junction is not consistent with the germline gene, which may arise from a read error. The CDR3 nucleotides are TGTGTCAGCAGTGGACAGGGGGCGAGTCAAGAGACCCAGTACTTC. This gives the protein CVSSGQGASQETQYF. This chain joins TRBV28 and TRBJ2-5, with TRBD1 matching over 11 bases. CDR1 MDHEN and CDR2 SYDVKM come from the germline V gene. The CDR3 is 15 residues long.